This T cell receptor beta chain derives from a study of T cells in Graves' hyperthyroidism and ophthalmopathy. Amplified regions were TCR beta CDR3 sequences from RNA transcripts. The TCR CDR3 was amplified in a first-round RT-PCR using the HTBI primer set. TCRdb itself ran the multiplex PCR reads through MiXCR, one entry per CDR3 protein. Of 660,000 or so distinct CDR3 sequences listed, just under 45% are singletons. Germline CDR1 reads ENHRY; CDR2 reads SYGVKD. The V gene lost 7 bases and the J gene lost 6 bases, with 12 bases spanning the gap. This CDR3 has 12 residues. Sequences were obtained from peripheral blood or thyroid tissue (not recorded which). The chain recombines TRBV10-3 with TRBJ1-2; unclear D gene. The receptor comes from an adult man with Graves' disease, either hyperthyroidism or ophthalmopathy (not recorded which). The CDR3 region has the DNA TGTGCCATCAAGGGCATCGAAGATGGCTACACCTTC. Translation gives CAIKGIEDGYTF.